The 9 T cell receptor beta chains below come from one sample, sequenced in a study of preoperative IRX-2 immunotherapy in early breast cancer. The treatment is: preoperative locoregional IRX-2 cytokine immunotherapy. Data came from immunoSEQ multiplex PCR; TCRdb stores just in-frame clones and leaves some out. The sample holds about 19,000 clones, about 82% seen once. Sequencing used lymph node tissue, obtained after IRX-2 immunotherapy. The receptors here all came from a human donor with breast cancer.

CDR3 sequence (DNA): TGTGCCAGCAGCCGCGGGGGGCTTCTTGAGACCCAGTACTTC. It encodes CASSRGGLLETQYF. V is TRBV28 and J is TRBJ2-5; 8 positions agree with TRBD2. V lost 6 bases to trimming and J lost 5 bases; unmatched junction nucleotides: 8. Looked up from germline, CDR1 is MDHEN and CDR2 is SYDVKM. The CDR3 totals 14 residues.

The rearrangement uses TRBV29-1 and TRBJ2-1; TRBD1 matches at 8 bases. Trimming took 7 bases from V and 7 from J; bases not matched to a gene: 6. This CDR3 contains 12 residues. The germline CDR1 and CDR2 sequences are SQVTM and ANQGSEA. This chain's CDR3 is CSAGQGYNEQFF. CDR3 DNA sequence: TGCAGCGCAGGACAGGGTTATAATGAGCAGTTCTTC.

The rearrangement joins TRBV2 to TRBJ1-2; D gene uncertain. The CDR3 consists of 14 residues. Looked up from germline, CDR1 is SNHLY and CDR2 is FYNNEI. The V end was cut by 9 bases, the J end by 3 bases, with 17 bases between. CDR3 residues: CASSRASQDYGYTF. The CDR3 bases are TGTGCCAGTTCCCGGGCCTCTCAAGACTATGGCTACACCTTC.

Concerning this clone: The DNA has a base that is unclear or was not read; X is used for its residue. The gene calls are TRBV11-3 and TRBJ1-6, with D perhaps matching TRBD1 (5 bases). Germline lookup yields CDR1 SGHNT and CDR2 YENEEA. The CDR3 is 14 residues long. The V end was cut by 3 bases, the J end by 6 bases, with 9 bases between. The CDR3 region has the DNA TGTGCCAGCAGCTTGGGACMGAKTAATTCACCCCTCCACTTT. Amino acid sequence: CASSLGXXNSPLHF.

This clone was seen a handful of times. The chain joins TRBV19 to TRBJ1-4; D gene unclear. Trimming took 8 bases from V and 0 from J, leaving 10 bases between them. In germline, CDR1 is LNHDA, CDR2 SQIVND (reference sequence). This CDR3 has 14 amino acids. The CDR3 DNA follows: TGTGCCAGTGACCCCCGAGCAACTAATGAAAAACTGTTTTTT. Residues: CASDPRATNEKLFF.

This chain links TRBV18 with TRBJ1-5; D not resolved. The V gene's germline CDR1 is KGHSH and CDR2 LQKENI. This CDR3 has 15 residues. Deletions cut 1 base from V and 2 bases from J, with 9 bases between. The CDR3 reads CASSPRGGGNQPQHF. For the CDR3, the DNA is TGTGCCAGCTCACCACGGGGAGGAGGCAATCAGCCCCAGCATTTT.

This chain uses TRBV14 with TRBJ2-7; D may be TRBD1 (6 bases). The CDR3 length is 17 residues. The V end was cut by 1 base, the J end by 2 bases, with 18 bases between. Germline CDR1 SGHDN, CDR2 FVKESK. The CDR3 sequence is CASSQGIIEGQPYEQYF. CDR3 coding DNA: TGTGCCAGCAGCCAAGGGATCATTGAAGGACAGCCCTACGAGCAGTACTTC.

The CDR3 sequence: CASSMGVYNSPLHF. The CDR3 bases are TGTGCCAGCAGCATGGGTGTCTATAATTCACCCCTCCACTTT. V and J are TRBV11-3 and TRBJ1-6; D ambiguous. V dropped 5 bases and J dropped 3 bases, with 8 bases sitting between them. The CDR3 extends over 14 amino acids. Per germline, CDR1 SGHNT and CDR2 YENEEA.

A few counts support this clone. This sequence joins TRBV18 and TRBJ2-3; TRBD2 agrees at 11 bases. The CDR3 sequence is 17 residues long. From germline, CDR1 is KGHSH and CDR2 LQKENI. With V trimmed by 5 bases and J by 0 bases, 7 bases remained unmatched. Here the CDR3 reads CASSRTSGSSSTDTQYF. The CDR3 region has the DNA TGTGCCAGCTCAAGGACTAGCGGGTCTTCTAGCACAGATACGCAGTATTTT.